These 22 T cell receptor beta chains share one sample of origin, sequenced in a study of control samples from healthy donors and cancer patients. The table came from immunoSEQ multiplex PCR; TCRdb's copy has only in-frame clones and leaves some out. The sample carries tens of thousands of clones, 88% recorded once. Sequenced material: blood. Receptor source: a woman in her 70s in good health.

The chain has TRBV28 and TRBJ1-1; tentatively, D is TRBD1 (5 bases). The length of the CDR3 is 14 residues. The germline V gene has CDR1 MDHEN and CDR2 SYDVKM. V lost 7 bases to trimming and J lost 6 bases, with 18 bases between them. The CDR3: CASTRPGGYPEAFF. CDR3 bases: TGTGCCAGCACACGTCCGGGGGGGTATCCTGAAGCTTTCTTT.

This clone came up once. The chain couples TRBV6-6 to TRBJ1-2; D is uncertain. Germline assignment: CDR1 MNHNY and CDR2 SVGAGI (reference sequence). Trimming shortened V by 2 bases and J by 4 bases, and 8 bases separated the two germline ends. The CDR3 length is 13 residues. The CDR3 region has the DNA TGTGCCAGCAGTTACGGAGATGGCTATGGCTACACCTTC. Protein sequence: CASSYGDGYGYTF.

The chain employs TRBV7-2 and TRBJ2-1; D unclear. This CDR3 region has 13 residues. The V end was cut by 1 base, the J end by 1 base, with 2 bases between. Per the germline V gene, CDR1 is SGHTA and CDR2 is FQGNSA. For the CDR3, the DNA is TGTGCCAGCAGCTTAGGATCCTACAATGAGCAGTTCTTC. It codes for CASSLGSYNEQFF. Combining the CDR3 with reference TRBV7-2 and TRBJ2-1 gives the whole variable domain GAGVSQSPSNKVTEKGKDVELRCDPISGHTALYWYRQSLGQGLEFLIYFQGNSAPDKSGLPSDRFSAERTGGSVSTLTIQRTQQEDSAVYLCASSLGSYNEQFFGPGTRLTVL.

The CDR3 is CASSQDPAGGSTDTQYF. CDR3 sequence (DNA): TGCGCCAGCAGCCAAGACCCAGCGGGAGGGAGCACAGATACGCAGTATTTT. The rearrangement joins TRBV4-3 to TRBJ2-3, with 10 bases aligning to TRBD2. The CDR3 loop spans 17 amino acids. The trim removed 0 bases at V and 0 bases at J, leaving 3 bases unmatched. Per germline, CDR1 LGHNA and CDR2 YSLEER.

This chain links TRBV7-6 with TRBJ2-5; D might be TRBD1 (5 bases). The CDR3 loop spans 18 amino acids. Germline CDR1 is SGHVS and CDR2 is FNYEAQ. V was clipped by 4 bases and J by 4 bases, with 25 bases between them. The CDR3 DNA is TGTGCCAGCAGCTCCTCGGCCCCGGGTCGTTGGGGCCGAGAGACCCAGTACTTC. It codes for CASSSSAPGRWGRETQYF. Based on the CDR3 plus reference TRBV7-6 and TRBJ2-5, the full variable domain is GAGVSQSPRYKVTKRGQDVALRCDPISGHVSLYWYRQALGQGPEFLTYFNYEAQQDKSGLPNDRFSAERPEGSISTLTIQRTEQRDSAMYRCASSSSAPGRWGRETQYFGPGTRLLVL.

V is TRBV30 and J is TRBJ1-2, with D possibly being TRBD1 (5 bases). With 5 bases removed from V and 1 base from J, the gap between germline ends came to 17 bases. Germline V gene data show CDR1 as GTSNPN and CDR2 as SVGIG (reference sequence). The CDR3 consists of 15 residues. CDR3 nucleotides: TGTGCCTGGGGAAGGAGAGGGGCTCGTAACTATGGCTACACCTTC. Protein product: CAWGRRGARNYGYTF.

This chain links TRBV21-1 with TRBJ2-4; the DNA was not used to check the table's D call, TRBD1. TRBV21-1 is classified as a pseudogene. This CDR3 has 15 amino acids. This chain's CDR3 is CASRGGRVPKNIQYF. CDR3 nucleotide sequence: TGTGCCAGCCGAGGTGGCAGGGTACCCAAAAACATTCAGTACTTC.

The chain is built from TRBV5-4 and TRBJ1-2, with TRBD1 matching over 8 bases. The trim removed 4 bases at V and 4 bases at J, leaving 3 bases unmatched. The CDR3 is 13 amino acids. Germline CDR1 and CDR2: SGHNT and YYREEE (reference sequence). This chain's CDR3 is CASSRQGSYGYTF. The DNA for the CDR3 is TGTGCCAGCAGCAGACAGGGGAGCTATGGCTACACCTTC.

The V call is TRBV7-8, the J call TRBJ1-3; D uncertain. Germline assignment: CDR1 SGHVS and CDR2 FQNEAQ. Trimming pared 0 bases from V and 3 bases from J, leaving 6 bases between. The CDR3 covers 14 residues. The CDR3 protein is CASSLAGSGNTIYF. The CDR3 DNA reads TGTGCCAGCAGCTTAGCGGGCAGTGGAAACACCATATATTTT.

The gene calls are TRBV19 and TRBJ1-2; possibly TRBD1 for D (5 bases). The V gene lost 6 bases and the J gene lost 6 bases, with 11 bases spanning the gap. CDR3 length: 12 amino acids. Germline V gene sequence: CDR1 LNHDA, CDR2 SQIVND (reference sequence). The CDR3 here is CASRNDRDGYTF. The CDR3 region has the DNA TGTGCCAGTAGAAACGACAGAGATGGCTACACCTTC.

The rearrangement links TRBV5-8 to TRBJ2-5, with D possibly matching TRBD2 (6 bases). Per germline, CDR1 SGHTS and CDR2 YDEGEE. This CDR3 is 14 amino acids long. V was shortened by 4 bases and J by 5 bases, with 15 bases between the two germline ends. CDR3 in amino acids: CASSPGGVVETQYF. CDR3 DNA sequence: TGTGCCAGCAGCCCAGGCGGGGTTGTGGAGACCCAGTACTTC.

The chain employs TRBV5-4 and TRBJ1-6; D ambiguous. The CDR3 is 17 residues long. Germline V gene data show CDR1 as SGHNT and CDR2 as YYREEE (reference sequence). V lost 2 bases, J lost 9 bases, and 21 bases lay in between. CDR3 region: CASSFSLLGRDFSPLHF. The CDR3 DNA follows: TGTGCCAGCAGCTTTTCGTTGTTGGGCCGAGACTTTTCACCCCTCCACTTT.

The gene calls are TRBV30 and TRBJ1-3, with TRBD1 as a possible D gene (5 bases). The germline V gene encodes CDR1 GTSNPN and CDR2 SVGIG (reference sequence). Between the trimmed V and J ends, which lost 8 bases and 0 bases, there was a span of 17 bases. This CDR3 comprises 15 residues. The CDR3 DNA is TGTGCCGGGGGTACGGGCCTTGGCTCTGGAAACACCATATATTTT. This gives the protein CAGGTGLGSGNTIYF.

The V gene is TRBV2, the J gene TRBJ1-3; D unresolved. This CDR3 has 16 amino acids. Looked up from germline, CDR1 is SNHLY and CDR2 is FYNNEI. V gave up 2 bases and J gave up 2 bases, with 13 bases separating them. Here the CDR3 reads CASSEWGRRTGNTIYF. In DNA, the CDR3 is TGTGCCAGCAGTGAATGGGGAAGAAGGACTGGAAACACCATATATTTT.

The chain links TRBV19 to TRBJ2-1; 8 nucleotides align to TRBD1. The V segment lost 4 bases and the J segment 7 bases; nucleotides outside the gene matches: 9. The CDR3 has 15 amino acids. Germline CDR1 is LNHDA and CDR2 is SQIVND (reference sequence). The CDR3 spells CASSTRGPGRNEQFF. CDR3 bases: TGTGCCAGTAGTACCAGGGGGCCCGGCCGAAATGAGCAGTTCTTC.

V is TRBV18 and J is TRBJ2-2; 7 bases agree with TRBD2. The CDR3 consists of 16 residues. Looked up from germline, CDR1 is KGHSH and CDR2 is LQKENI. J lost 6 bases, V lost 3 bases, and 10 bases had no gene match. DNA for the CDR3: TGTGCCAGCTCACCGTGGTTTGCGGGAGAGGCCGGGGAGCTGTTTTTT. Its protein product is CASSPWFAGEAGELFF.

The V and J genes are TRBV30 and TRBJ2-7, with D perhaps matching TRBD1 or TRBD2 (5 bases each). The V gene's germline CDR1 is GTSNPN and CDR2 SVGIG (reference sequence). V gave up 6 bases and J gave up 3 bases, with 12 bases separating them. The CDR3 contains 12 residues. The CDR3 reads CACTGTLYEQYF. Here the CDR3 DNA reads TGTGCCTGCACTGGGACCCTCTACGAGCAGTACTTC.

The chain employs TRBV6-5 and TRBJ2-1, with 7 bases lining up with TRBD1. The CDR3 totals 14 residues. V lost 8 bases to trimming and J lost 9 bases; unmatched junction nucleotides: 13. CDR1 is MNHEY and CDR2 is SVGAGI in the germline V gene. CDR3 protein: CASGKSTGLVEQFF. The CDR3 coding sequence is TGTGCCAGCGGTAAGTCGACAGGGCTGGTTGAGCAGTTCTTC.

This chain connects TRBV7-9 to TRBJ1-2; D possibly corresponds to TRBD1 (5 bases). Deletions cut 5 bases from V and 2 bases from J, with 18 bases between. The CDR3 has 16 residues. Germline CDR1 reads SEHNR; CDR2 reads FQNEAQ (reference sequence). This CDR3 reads CASSPTELQENYGYTF. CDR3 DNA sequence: TGTGCCAGCAGCCCAACGGAACTACAGGAAAACTATGGCTACACCTTC.

In DNA form, the CDR3 reads TGTGCCAGCAGTGAAGAGGCGGCGGGGGGGCCCCGAGAGACCCAGTACTTC. It yields the protein CASSEEAAGGPRETQYF. The chain recombines TRBV2 with TRBJ2-5; 9 nucleotides agree with TRBD2. The CDR3 consists of 17 residues. V lost 1 base and J lost 4; bases outside the gene matches: 10. Germline values: CDR1 SNHLY, CDR2 FYNNEI.

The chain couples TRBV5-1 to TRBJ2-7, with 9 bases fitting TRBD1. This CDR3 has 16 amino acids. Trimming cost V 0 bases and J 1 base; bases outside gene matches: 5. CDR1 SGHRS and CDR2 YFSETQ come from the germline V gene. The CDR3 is CASSLDRGRGSYEQYF. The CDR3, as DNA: TGCGCCAGCAGCTTGGACAGGGGGCGCGGGTCCTACGAGCAGTACTTC.

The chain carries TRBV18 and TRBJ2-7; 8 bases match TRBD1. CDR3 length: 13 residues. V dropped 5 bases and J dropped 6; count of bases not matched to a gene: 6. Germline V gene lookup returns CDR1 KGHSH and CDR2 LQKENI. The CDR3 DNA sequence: TGTGCCAGCTCAGAGGACAGGGTAAGCGAGCAGTACTTC. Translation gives CASSEDRVSEQYF.